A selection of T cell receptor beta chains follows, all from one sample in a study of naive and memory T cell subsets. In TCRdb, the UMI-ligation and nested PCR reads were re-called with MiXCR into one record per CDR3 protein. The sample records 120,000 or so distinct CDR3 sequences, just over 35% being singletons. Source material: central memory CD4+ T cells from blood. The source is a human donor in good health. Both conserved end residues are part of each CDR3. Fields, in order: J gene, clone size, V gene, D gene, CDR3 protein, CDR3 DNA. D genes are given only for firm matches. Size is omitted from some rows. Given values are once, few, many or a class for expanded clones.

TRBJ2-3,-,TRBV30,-,CAWKGVRDTQYF,TGTGCCTGGAAGGGAGTTCGGGATACGCAGTATTTT
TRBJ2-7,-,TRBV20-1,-,CSATPPRTEQYF,TGCAGTGCTACCCCACCCCGTACCGAGCAGTACTTC
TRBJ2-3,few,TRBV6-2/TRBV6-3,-,CASSRGLSTDTQYF,TGTGCCAGCAGTAGGGGACTTAGCACAGATACGCAGTATTTT
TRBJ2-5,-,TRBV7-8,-,CASSYQPQETQYF,TGTGCCAGCAGCTATCAACCCCAAGAGACCCAGTACTTC
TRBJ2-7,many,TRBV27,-,CASSSRPPYEQYF,TGTGCCAGCAGTTCCAGGCCCCCCTACGAGCAGTACTTC
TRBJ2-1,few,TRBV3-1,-,CASSQESLSYNEQFF,TGTGCCAGCAGCCAAGAAAGTCTGTCCTACAATGAGCAGTTCTTC
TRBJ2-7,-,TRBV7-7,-,CASSLDQGREQYF,TGTGCCAGCAGCTTAGATCAGGGGCGCGAGCAGTACTTC
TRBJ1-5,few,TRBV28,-,CASSFRQVEPQHF,TGTGCCAGCAGTTTCAGGCAGGTGGAGCCCCAGCATTTT
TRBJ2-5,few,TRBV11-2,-,CASSFEGRGQETQYF,TGTGCCAGCAGCTTTGAGGGGCGCGGGCAAGAGACCCAGTACTTC
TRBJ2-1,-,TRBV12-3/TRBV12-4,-,CASSSLLGSYNEQFF,TGTGCCAGCAGTTCCCTACTAGGCTCCTACAATGAGCAGTTCTTC
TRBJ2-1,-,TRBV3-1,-,CASSQSRQVFNEQFF,TGTGCCAGCAGCCAAAGCCGACAGGTTTTCAATGAGCAGTTCTTC
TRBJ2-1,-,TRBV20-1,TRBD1,CSATPRPGTGGVDYSYNEQFF,TGCAGTGCTACCCCTCGACCCGGGACAGGGGGCGTTGATTACTCCTACAATGAGCAGTTCTTC
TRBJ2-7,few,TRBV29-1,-,CSVRDFYEQYF,TGCAGCGTTCGGGACTTCTACGAGCAGTACTTC
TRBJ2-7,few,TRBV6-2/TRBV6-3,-,CASSLGYLGEQYF,TGTGCCAGCAGTTTGGGCTACCTAGGCGAGCAGTACTTC
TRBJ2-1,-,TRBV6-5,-,CASKKDSDYNEQFF,TGTGCCAGCAAGAAAGACTCCGATTACAATGAGCAGTTCTTC
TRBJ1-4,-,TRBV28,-,CASSLWGPNEKLFF,TGTGCCAGCAGTTTATGGGGACCTAATGAAAAACTGTTTTTT
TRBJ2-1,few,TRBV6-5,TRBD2,CASTTSGSFTYNEQFF,TGTGCCAGCACAACAAGCGGGAGCTTCACCTACAATGAGCAGTTCTTC
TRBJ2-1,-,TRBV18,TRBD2,CASSPPSGRVHEQFF,TGTGCCAGCTCACCACCTAGCGGGAGGGTCCATGAGCAGTTCTTC
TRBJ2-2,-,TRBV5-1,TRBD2,CASSWNTGTSGSGELFF,TGCGCCAGCAGCTGGAATACCGGGACTAGCGGGAGCGGGGAGCTGTTTTTT
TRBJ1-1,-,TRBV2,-,CASKGAMNTEAFF,TGTGCCAGCAAAGGGGCCATGAACACTGAAGCTTTCTTT
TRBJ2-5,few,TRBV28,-,CASSLPQGGRETQYF,TGTGCCAGCAGTTTACCCCAGGGCGGTAGGGAGACCCAGTACTTC
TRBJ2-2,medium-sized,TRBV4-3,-,CASSQEGGVYTGELFF,TGCGCCAGCAGCCAAGAAGGGGGAGTTTACACCGGGGAGCTGTTTTTT
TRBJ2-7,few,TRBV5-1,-,CASSLAVRGSSYEQYF,TGCGCCAGCAGCTTGGCGGTGCGGGGAAGCTCCTACGAGCAGTACTTC
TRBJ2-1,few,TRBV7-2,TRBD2,CASSSSLAGNEQFF,TGTGCCAGCAGCTCCAGCCTAGCGGGAAATGAGCAGTTCTTC
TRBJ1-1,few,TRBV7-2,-,CASSLPGTLNTEAFF,TGTGCCAGCAGCTTACCAGGGACGCTGAACACTGAAGCTTTCTTT
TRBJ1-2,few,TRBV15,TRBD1,CATSRPGTETNYGYTF,TGTGCCACCAGCAGGCCCGGGACAGAAACTAACTATGGCTACACCTTC
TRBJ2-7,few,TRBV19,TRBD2,CASSISGESSYEQYF,TGTGCCAGTAGTATAAGCGGGGAGAGCTCCTACGAGCAGTACTTC
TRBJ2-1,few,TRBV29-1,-,CSAGPYNEQFF,TGCAGCGCGGGACCCTACAATGAGCAGTTCTTC
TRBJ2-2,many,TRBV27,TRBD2,CASSFLGLAENTGELFF,TGTGCCAGCAGTTTCCTAGGACTAGCGGAGAACACCGGGGAGCTGTTTTTT
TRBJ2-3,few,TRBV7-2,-,CASSDDTDTQYF,TGTGCCAGCAGCGATGACACAGATACGCAGTATTTT
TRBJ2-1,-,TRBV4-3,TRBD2,CASRRTSQGYNEQFF,TGCGCCAGTAGACGGACTAGCCAGGGGTACAATGAGCAGTTCTTC
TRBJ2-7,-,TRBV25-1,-,CASSDFYEQYF,TGTGCCAGCAGTGATTTTTACGAGCAGTACTTC
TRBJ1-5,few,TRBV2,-,CASSERGRGNQPQHF,TGTGCCAGCAGTGAAAGGGGTCGGGGCAATCAGCCCCAGCATTTT
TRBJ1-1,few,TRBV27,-,CASRDAGFFTEAFF,TGTGCCAGCAGAGATGCGGGGTTTTTCACTGAAGCTTTCTTT
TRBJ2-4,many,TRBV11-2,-,CASSQTQGIESIQYF,TGTGCCAGCAGCCAAACCCAGGGGATTGAGAGCATTCAGTACTTC